This is a list of T cell receptor beta chains from one sample in a study of siplizumab effects on memory and regulatory T cells. Using immunoSEQ multiplex PCR, the repertoire was profiled, and TCRdb retains in-frame clones only, with some absent. The sample includes over 100,000 clones, about 90% of them seen just once. Sequenced sample: CD4+ T cells sorted from blood. Source of these receptors: a human donor in good health. CDR3s include the opening cysteine and the closing phenylalanine or tryptophan. A D gene is named only where the DNA matches it firmly. The listing skips clone size in some rows; elsewhere it reads once, few, many or a size class.

v_gene,abundance,j_gene,d_gene,CDR3aa,CDR3nt
TRBV7-2,.,TRBJ2-3,.,CASSLGFFTDTQYF,TGTGCCAGCAGCCTAGGGTTTTTCACAGATACGCAGTATTTT
TRBV29-1,.,TRBJ1-1,.,CSAEGVLGGEAFF,TGCAGCGCCGAGGGGGTACTGGGGGGTGAAGCTTTCTTT
TRBV4-1,.,TRBJ2-7,.,CASSQAGYEQYF,TGCGCCAGCAGCCAAGCCGGTTACGAGCAGTACTTC
TRBV5-1,.,TRBJ1-1,.,CASSSRLDRMHTEAFF,TGCGCCAGCAGCTCCCGCCTCGACAGAATGCACACTGAAGCTTTCTTT
TRBV9,.,TRBJ2-1,.,CASSERVDTFYNEQFF,TGTGCCAGCAGCGAAAGGGTAGACACCTTTTACAATGAGCAGTTCTTC
TRBV9,.,TRBJ1-1,.,CASSALNTEAFF,TGTGCCAGCAGCGCGTTGAACACTGAAGCTTTCTTT
TRBV2,.,TRBJ2-3,TRBD2,CASSAGTSGSSGTQYF,TGTGCCAGCAGCGCAGGGACTAGCGGGAGCAGCGGTACGCAGTATTTT
TRBV5-6,.,TRBJ1-5,.,CASSRQLMGNQPQHF,TGTGCCAGCAGCCGACAACTGATGGGCAATCAGCCCCAGCATTTT
TRBV28,.,TRBJ2-7,TRBD1,CASKRGRSYEQYF,TGTGCCAGCAAGAGGGGGCGGTCCTACGAGCAGTACTTC
TRBV7-8,once,TRBJ2-3,.,CASSYASTDTQYF,TGTGCCAGCAGCTACGCCAGCACAGATACGCAGTATTTT
TRBV9,.,TRBJ2-3,TRBD2,CASNPHGRGGGTDTQYF,TGTGCCAGCAACCCCCACGGGCGGGGGGGTGGGACAGATACGCAGTATTTT
TRBV15,.,TRBJ2-5,.,CATSRDGLGLYQETQYF,TGTGCCACCAGCAGAGATGGGTTGGGATTGTACCAAGAGACCCAGTACTTC
TRBV10-3,.,TRBJ1-6,TRBD1,CATGDRPESPLHF,TGTGCCACCGGGGACAGGCCTGAATCACCCCTCCACTTT
TRBV10-2,.,TRBJ1-1,.,CASSAGGRLNTEAFF,TGCGCCAGCAGTGCCGGGGGCCGATTGAACACTGAAGCTTTCTTT
TRBV27,few,TRBJ2-7,.,CASSLWGSYEQYF,TGTGCCAGCAGTTTATGGGGCTCCTACGAGCAGTACTTC
TRBV11-2,.,TRBJ2-2,.,CASPPRRRAGELFF,TGTGCCAGCCCACCGCGACGGAGGGCCGGGGAGCTGTTTTTT
TRBV6-5,once,TRBJ1-1,.,CASSYLFRGGSGEAFF,TGTGCCAGCAGTTACTTATTTAGAGGGGGGTCTGGTGAAGCTTTCTTT
TRBV11-2,.,TRBJ2-3,.,CASSQRQYTDTQYF,TGTGCCAGCAGCCAGAGACAGTACACAGATACGCAGTATTTT
TRBV7-8,.,TRBJ2-5,TRBD2,CASRRHGGRAYQETQYF,TGTGCCAGCAGGCGTCACGGCGGGAGGGCGTACCAAGAGACCCAGTACTTC
TRBV30,.,TRBJ1-1,TRBD1,CAWSRYDGTGAIRAEAFF,TGTGCCTGGAGCCGATATGACGGGACAGGGGCGATTCGGGCTGAAGCTTTCTTT
TRBV2,.,TRBJ1-3,.,CASSAGPGNTIYF,TGTGCCAGCAGTGCCGGGCCTGGAAACACCATATATTTT
TRBV6-1,.,TRBJ1-2,.,CASEAIETRGYTF,TGTGCCAGCGAAGCCATTGAAACAAGGGGCTACACCTTC
TRBV27,.,TRBJ1-1,.,CASSRKRSGSTEAFF,TGTGCCAGCAGCCGTAAGCGCTCAGGGAGCACTGAAGCTTTCTTT
TRBV10-2,.,TRBJ2-7,TRBD1,CASSEFGQGFNEQYF,TGCGCCAGCAGTGAGTTCGGACAGGGCTTCAACGAGCAGTACTTC
TRBV19,once,TRBJ2-7,TRBD2,CASSLGLAGGPYEQYF,TGTGCCAGTAGTCTCGGACTAGCGGGAGGGCCCTACGAGCAGTACTTC
TRBV6-1,.,TRBJ2-7,.,CASSDRGTRRHEQYF,TGTGCCAGCAGTGACAGGGGTACAAGGAGACACGAGCAGTACTTC
TRBV7-9,.,TRBJ2-7,.,CASSQASEQYF,TGTGCCAGCAGCCAAGCAAGCGAGCAGTACTTC
TRBV19,.,TRBJ2-1,TRBD1,CASKKTGGYEQFF,TGTGCCAGTAAAAAGACAGGGGGCTATGAGCAGTTCTTC
TRBV10-2,.,TRBJ2-6,.,CASSGVNTSNKGANVLTF,TGCGCCAGCAGTGGGGTCAACACTTCTAACAAAGGGGCCAACGTCCTGACTTTC
TRBV7-9,.,TRBJ2-7,.,CASSRFPAYEQYF,TGTGCCAGCAGCCGATTTCCGGCCTACGAGCAGTACTTC
TRBV5-1,once,TRBJ2-1,TRBD2,CASSSGLAGYNEQFF,TGCGCCAGCAGCTCGGGACTAGCGGGATACAATGAGCAGTTCTTC
TRBV11-3,.,TRBJ2-7,.,CASSLANAYEQYF,TGTGCCAGCAGCTTGGCCAACGCCTACGAGCAGTACTTC
TRBV21-1,few,TRBJ1-2,.,CAGLSSGPSGYTF,TGTGCCGGCCTAAGTAGCGGTCCGAGTGGCTACACCTTC
TRBV28,.,TRBJ1-4,TRBD1,CASSPPLGQGRKLFF,TGTGCCAGCAGTCCTCCCTTAGGACAGGGCAGGAAACTGTTTTTT
TRBV28,.,TRBJ1-4,.,CASSLGGRDEKLFF,TGTGCCAGCAGTTTAGGGGGTCGGGATGAAAAACTGTTTTTT
TRBV28,once,TRBJ2-1,TRBD2,CASKRPSGVNEEQFF,TGTGCCAGCAAAAGACCCAGCGGGGTAAATGAGGAGCAGTTCTTC
TRBV21-1,.,TRBJ1-1,.,CASSKKGEKNTEAFF,TGTGCCAGCAGCAAAAAGGGGGAAAAGAACACTGAAGCTTTCTTT
TRBV28,.,TRBJ2-1,.,CASTPGYNEQFF,TGTGCCAGCACCCCTGGGTACAATGAGCAGTTCTTC
TRBV18,.,TRBJ2-7,TRBD1,CASSPDRGAHEQYF,TGTGCCAGCTCCCCCGACAGGGGGGCCCACGAGCAGTACTTC
TRBV29-1,.,TRBJ2-7,.,CSVADSVSHHNYEQYF,TGCAGCGTCGCGGACAGTGTATCCCATCATAACTACGAGCAGTACTTC
TRBV19,.,TRBJ2-6,.,CASIRERGIGSGANVLTF,TGTGCCAGTATTCGTGAAAGGGGTATAGGCTCTGGGGCCAACGTCCTGACTTTC
TRBV6-6,.,TRBJ1-1,.,CASSYSNQPEAFF,TGTGCCAGCAGTTACTCGAATCAGCCTGAAGCTTTCTTT
TRBV18,once,TRBJ1-3,.,CASSQFRSGNTIYF,TGTGCCAGCTCTCAATTCCGCTCTGGAAACACCATATATTTT
TRBV6-5,.,TRBJ2-7,TRBD1,CASSDRGRRSYEQYF,TGTGCCAGCAGCGATAGGGGGCGCAGGTCCTACGAGCAGTACTTC
TRBV27,.,TRBJ2-7,.,CASSLSVGSYEQYF,TGTGCCAGCAGTTTATCGGTAGGGAGCTACGAGCAGTACTTC
TRBV6-6,.,TRBJ1-1,TRBD1,CASTGQGSGTEAFF,TGTGCCAGCACCGGACAGGGCTCGGGCACTGAAGCTTTCTTT
TRBV5-1,.,TRBJ2-3,.,CASSFQESLSTDTQYF,TGCGCCAGCAGCTTCCAGGAGTCGCTCAGCACAGATACGCAGTATTTT
TRBV18,.,TRBJ1-1,.,CASSPPNANTEAFF,TGTGCCAGCTCGCCGCCCAATGCGAACACTGAAGCTTTCTTT
TRBV28,.,TRBJ1-2,.,CASSRPANGVNGYTF,TGTGCCAGCAGTCGCCCGGCGAATGGAGTTAATGGCTACACCTTC
TRBV6-5,once,TRBJ2-1,.,CASKRPTNNEQFF,TGTGCCAGCAAAAGACCTACTAACAATGAGCAGTTCTTC
TRBV6-1,.,TRBJ2-7,.,CASSRLTYEQYF,TGTGCCAGCAGTAGGCTAACCTACGAGCAGTACTTC
TRBV14,once,TRBJ2-6,TRBD2,CASSQDMPLAAGSGANVLTF,TGTGCCAGCAGCCAAGATATGCCACTAGCGGCTGGCTCTGGGGCCAACGTCCTGACTTTC
TRBV5-1,once,TRBJ2-1,.,CASSSTRNNEQFF,TGCGCCAGCAGCTCGACTAGAAACAATGAGCAGTTCTTC
TRBV4-1,.,TRBJ2-7,.,CASSQESTGPTQYF,TGCGCCAGCAGCCAAGAATCCACAGGACCTACCCAGTACTTC
TRBV18,.,TRBJ1-6,.,CASSPENSPLHF,TGTGCCAGCTCACCGGAGAATTCACCCCTCCACTTT